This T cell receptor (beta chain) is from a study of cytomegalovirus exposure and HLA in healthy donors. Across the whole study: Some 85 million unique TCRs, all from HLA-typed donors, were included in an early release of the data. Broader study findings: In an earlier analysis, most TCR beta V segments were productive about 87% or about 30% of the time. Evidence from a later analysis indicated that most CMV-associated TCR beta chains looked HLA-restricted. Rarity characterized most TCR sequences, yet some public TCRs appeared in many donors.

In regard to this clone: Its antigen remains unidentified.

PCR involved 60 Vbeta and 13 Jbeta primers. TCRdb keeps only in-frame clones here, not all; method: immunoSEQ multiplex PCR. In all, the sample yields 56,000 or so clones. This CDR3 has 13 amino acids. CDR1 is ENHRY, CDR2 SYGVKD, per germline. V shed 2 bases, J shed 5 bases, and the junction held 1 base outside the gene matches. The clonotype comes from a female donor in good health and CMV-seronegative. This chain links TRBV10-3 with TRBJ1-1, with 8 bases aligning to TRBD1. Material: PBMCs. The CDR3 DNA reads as TGTGCCATCAGTGAGGACAGGGGAACTGAAGCTTTCTTT. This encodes CAISEDRGTEAFF.